The 9 T cell receptor beta chains below were found in one sample sequenced in a study of control samples from healthy donors and cancer patients. TCRdb's table, derived via immunoSEQ multiplex PCR, lists solely in-frame clones and lacks some. This table has under 150,000 clones, over 85% appearing once. Sample: blood. The receptor set was obtained from a young man in good health.

This clone was seen only once. This rearrangement joins TRBV19 to TRBJ1-5, with D possibly TRBD1 on 6 matching bases. There are 13 residues in the CDR3. Trimming took off 8 bases at V and 7 bases at J, with 15 bases between the two ends. Germline lookup yields CDR1 LNHDA and CDR2 SQIVND (reference sequence). Here the CDR3 DNA reads TGTGCCAGTGCTAGGGGGTACGAGCAGCCCCAGCATTTT. Amino acid sequence: CASARGYEQPQHF.

CDR3 bases: TGTGCCAGCAGGTCGGGGACCGGGGCCAACGTCCTGACTTTC. Translated: CASRSGTGANVLTF. The rearrangement links TRBV7-2 to TRBJ2-6, with D tentatively TRBD1 or TRBD2 (5 bases each). The CDR3 covers 14 residues. V shed 6 bases and J shed 4 bases, with 10 bases lying between them. Germline V gene sequence: CDR1 SGHTA, CDR2 FQGNSA. The full variable domain, in which reference TRBV7-2 and TRBJ2-6 provide the parts outside the CDR3, is GAGVSQSPSNKVTEKGKDVELRCDPISGHTALYWYRQSLGQGLEFLIYFQGNSAPDKSGLPSDRFSAERTGGSVSTLTIQRTQQEDSAVYLCASRSGTGANVLTFGAGSRLTVL.

The chain has TRBV30 and TRBJ1-4; possibly TRBD1 for D (6 bases). Trimming removed 7 bases from V and 7 bases from J, with 13 bases in between. Germline V CDR1 and CDR2: GTSNPN, SVGIG (reference sequence). The CDR3 covers 12 residues. CDR3 DNA: TGTGCCTTTAGACAGGTCGGTGAAAAACTGTTTTTT. Translated: CAFRQVGEKLFF. Filled out from reference TRBV30 and TRBJ1-4, the complete variable domain reads SQTIHQWPATLVQPVGSPLSLECTVEGTSNPNLYWYRQAAGRGLQLLFYSVGIGQISSEVPQNLSASRPQDRQFILSSKKLLLSDSGFYLCAFRQVGEKLFFGSGTQLSVL.

This chain joins TRBV6-5 and TRBJ1-2, with D hard to call. The CDR3 length is 16 residues. CDR1 is MNHEY, CDR2 SVGAGI, per germline. The V end lost 2 bases, the J end lost 4 bases, and 17 bases lay between the germline ends. In DNA form, the CDR3 reads TGTGCCAGCAGTTACCACAGACCAGACGCGGGCTATGGCTACACCTTC. Encoded protein: CASSYHRPDAGYGYTF.

The chain employs TRBV30 and TRBJ2-5; D not resolved. V was trimmed by 2 bases and J by 3 bases, leaving 7 bases between them. Looked up from germline, CDR1 is GTSNPN and CDR2 is SVGIG (reference sequence). This CDR3 comprises 12 residues. The CDR3 sequence is CAWSSSEETQYF. CDR3 bases: TGTGCCTGGAGTTCGAGTGAAGAGACCCAGTACTTC.

This clone showed up just a few times. The V gene is TRBV6-2 or TRBV6-3, the J gene TRBJ2-3; 8 bases are shared with TRBD2. The CDR3 has 16 amino acids. CDR1 is MNHEY, CDR2 SVGEGT, per germline. J was trimmed by 4 bases and V by 4 bases; bases with no gene match: 10. The CDR3 is CASSSAAGGGSDTQYF. The CDR3, as DNA: TGTGCCAGCAGTTCCGCGGCTGGCGGGGGGTCAGATACGCAGTATTTT.

For this clone: This sample also contains other DNA sequences that code for the same CDR3. The chain is built from TRBV11-2 and TRBJ2-1, with 13 bases lining up with TRBD2. The CDR3 totals 15 residues. J lost 6 bases, V lost 5 bases, and 4 bases had no gene match. Per germline, CDR1 SGHAT and CDR2 FQNNGV. The chain's CDR3 is CASSRTSGGGNEQFF. Written as DNA, the CDR3 is TGTGCCAGCAGCCGGACTAGCGGGGGTGGCAATGAGCAGTTCTTC.

The table lists this clone with a count of one. The rearrangement links TRBV6-5 to TRBJ2-7; 7 bases fit TRBD1. The length of the CDR3 is 14 residues. The V and J ends lost 6 bases and 2 bases, in that order; junction bases with no gene match: 7. Germline assignment: CDR1 MNHEY and CDR2 SVGAGI. The CDR3 sequence is CASRRTGQTYEQYF. The CDR3 nucleotides read TGTGCCAGCAGACGTACGGGACAGACCTACGAGCAGTACTTC.

The V call is TRBV21-1, the J call TRBJ1-1; no check of the table's D call, TRBD1, against the DNA was made. TRBV21-1 is a known pseudogene. There are 13 residues in the CDR3. CDR3 coding DNA: TGTGCCAGCAGCAAAGAAGGCAGGGTTATAGCTTTCTTT. Translated, it gives CASSKEGRVIAFF.